This TCR beta chain was documented in a study of stem cell transplantation in POMP-related autoinflammatory disease. The overall study: Pre-transplant patients had naive-skewed CD4+ T cells and few CD8+ T cells. General study points: In patients with PRAID, every analyzed T-cell subset tended to show lower diversity and higher clonality. Fewer unique TRB V-J gene pairings were identified in patients with PRAID.

Worth noting for this clone: Antigen unknown.

Prominent immunodeficiency with autoinflammation defined PRAID. This table comes from immunoSEQ multiplex PCR, and its TCRdb copy is limited to in-frame clones, with some not included. Here the sample spans around 32,000 clones, 70% to 90% being singletons. From germline, CDR1 is SGHRS and CDR2 YFSETQ. This CDR3 has 14 residues. V was pared by 0 bases and J by 4 bases, with 10 bases between. This chain joins TRBV5-1 and TRBJ2-5, with D possibly being TRBD2 (7 bases). The sequencing here drew on CD4+ T cells from PBMCs, taken before stem cell transplantation. The source of this sequence is a human donor with POMP-related autoinflammation and immune dysregulation (PRAID). Written as DNA, the CDR3 is TGCGCCAGCAGCTTGGTGCGGGGGCTAGAGACCCAGTACTTC. This sequence encodes CASSLVRGLETQYF.